This entry lists 3 T cell receptor beta chains sequenced from one sample in a study of Ad26.COV2.S vaccination and SARS-CoV-2 variants. The repertoire was sequenced with immunoSEQ multiplex PCR; TCRdb's copy has only in-frame clones and lacks some. Among some 390,000 clones, approximately 89% were seen once, and the ten largest hold under 2%. Treatment denoted: around 19 received Ad26.COV2.S at low or high dose, single or two shots; about 5 received placebo; per-sample allocation not given. Each sample was drawn 63 days after the first injection (of vaccine or placebo). This specimen was peripheral blood, taken in a trial of Ad26.COV2.S vaccine versus placebo. These receptors all come from a person aged 18-65 years who received the Ad26.COV2.S COVID-19 vaccine or a placebo.

The sample holds one count of this clone. J is TRBJ2-1 and V is TRBV4-1; possible D gene TRBD2, 5 bases. The CDR3 has 15 amino acids. Germline CDR1 and CDR2: MGHRA and YSYEKL. The V end was cut by 1 base, the J end by 9 bases, with 16 bases between. CDR3 sequence (DNA): TGCGCCAGCAGCCAAGTAGACGGGCGCCGGGGTGAGCAGTTCTTC. Its translation is CASSQVDGRRGEQFF.

The chain recombines TRBV24-1 with TRBJ1-1, with 10 nucleotides matching TRBD1. This CDR3 is built from 15 residues. V trimming: 5 bases; J trimming: 3 bases; junction bases outside the gene matches: 5. Per germline, CDR1 KGHDR and CDR2 SFDVKD. CDR3 in amino acids: CATSGTGGGDTEAFF. CDR3 DNA: TGTGCCACCAGTGGGACAGGGGGAGGGGACACTGAAGCTTTCTTT.

Only one count was recorded for this clone. The J gene is TRBJ2-1, the V gene TRBV27, with 8 bases aligning to TRBD2. V was pared by 6 bases and J by 4 bases, with 8 bases of the junction left unmatched. The CDR3 is 15 amino acids. The germline V gene has CDR1 MNHEY and CDR2 SMNVEV (reference sequence). CDR3 DNA sequence: TGTGCCAGCAGAATACGAGCGGGAGCTTACAATGAGCAGTTCTTC. It translates to CASRIRAGAYNEQFF.